Listed below are T cell receptor beta chains from one sample, sequenced in a study of Ad26.COV2.S vaccination and SARS-CoV-2 variants. The table came from immunoSEQ multiplex PCR; TCRdb's copy has only in-frame clones and leaves some out. Found here are about 330,000 clones, 85% to 90% of them singletons; the top ten hold around 5.5%. The sample consisted of peripheral blood, taken in a trial of Ad26.COV2.S vaccine versus placebo. The receptors were sampled from a person aged 18 to 65 who received the Ad26.COV2.S COVID-19 vaccine or a placebo. The CDR3 runs from the conserved cysteine through the conserved F or W. D genes are given only for firm matches. Size is omitted from some rows. Given values are once, few, many or a class for expanded clones.

size	D	J	V	DNA	CDR3
-	-	TRBJ1-1	TRBV28	TGTGCCAGCAGTTTAGTAGGGGGACTGAACACTGAAGCTTTCTTT	CASSLVGGLNTEAFF
-	-	TRBJ2-7	TRBV6-2/TRBV6-3	TGTGCCAGCAGCCAACGGACGCTAGCACCCTCCTACGAGCAGTACTTC	CASSQRTLAPSYEQYF
-	-	TRBJ1-1	TRBV11-3	TGTGCCAGCAGCTTATTTGGTAACACTGAAGCTTTCTTT	CASSLFGNTEAFF
-	TRBD1	TRBJ1-2	TRBV3-1/TRBV3-2	TGTGCCAGCAGCTTGGTTTCTACAGGGGAAATTGATGGCTACACCTTC	CASSLVSTGEIDGYTF
once	-	TRBJ1-2	TRBV2	TGTGCCAGCAGTGAAGGGGCCAATCCTAACTATGGCTACACCTTC	CASSEGANPNYGYTF
-	-	TRBJ1-3	TRBV2	TGTGCCAGCTCAGACCCGCTCTCTGGAAACACCATATATTTT	CASSDPLSGNTIYF
-	-	TRBJ2-7	TRBV4-1	TGCGCCAGCAGCCAAGTAGGGGGCTCCTACGAGCAGTACTTC	CASSQVGGSYEQYF
-	-	TRBJ1-1	TRBV6-1	TGTGCCAGCAGTGAACCAGGGGCACGAGACACTGAAGCTTTCTTT	CASSEPGARDTEAFF
few	TRBD2	TRBJ2-1	TRBV4-1	TGCGCCAGCAGTCGATCGGGGGGGCCCGACAATGAGCAGTTCTTC	CASSRSGGPDNEQFF
-	TRBD1	TRBJ1-1	TRBV18	TGTGCCAGCTCACCGGCGCCGATGGACAGGCTCGGTGCTTTCTTT	CASSPAPMDRLGAFF